What follows are 2 T cell receptor beta chains derived from one specimen sequenced in a study of early T cells in non-severe SARS-CoV-2 infection. TCRdb reanalysed the 5' RACE reads using MiXCR and keeps one entry per CDR3 protein. Of about 40,000 distinct CDR3 sequences listed, roughly 5% are singletons. Sequenced: whole blood. All receptors derive from an adult who was a healthcare worker with PCR-confirmed SARS-CoV-2 infection or an uninfected control (not recorded which).

Many counts were recorded for this clonotype. V and J are TRBV7-6 and TRBJ2-7; D possibly matches TRBD1 or TRBD2 (5 bases each). The CDR3 runs 15 residues. Germline values: CDR1 SGHVS, CDR2 FNYEAQ. Trimming removed 5 bases at V and 7 bases at J, with 21 bases between. The DNA for the CDR3 is TGTGCCAGCAGCCCTCTGGGGTCCCGGGGCGGGGAGCAGTACTTC. This sequence encodes CASSPLGSRGGEQYF.

This clonotype was seen only a few times. The chain combines TRBV30 with TRBJ1-6, with TRBD1 identical over 9 bases. After removal of 4 bases from V and 10 bases from J, the junction contained 5 bases not matched to a gene. Per the germline V gene, CDR1 is GTSNPN and CDR2 is SVGIG (reference sequence). The CDR3 has 13 amino acids. CDR3 in amino acids: CAWTRTGDSPLHF. DNA for the CDR3: TGTGCCTGGACAAGGACAGGGGACTCACCCCTCCACTTT.